This T cell receptor (beta chain) was recovered during a study of blood T cell repertoires in COVID-19. Study at large: Acute and convalescent COVID-19 samples came from the United States, Italy and Spain. Sample material is recorded as cDNA or gDNA derived from T cells, B-cell-depleted T cells, or PBMCs.

Per the authors' pipeline: The assay estimated nucleated cells by amplifying reference gene primers. Measured with immunoSEQ multiplex PCR; TCRdb has only the in-frame clones, and not every one. Clone size and the V and J calls come from that table; the DNA yielded D and trimming. The sample records more than 50,000 clones, roughly 87% being singletons. V was clipped by 4 bases and J by 6 bases, with 7 bases between them. This CDR3 comprises 11 residues. Sequencing used peripheral blood. The receptor was derived from a man in his 60s with active COVID-19. The chain combines TRBV23-1 with TRBJ2-7; a weak D match, TRBD1 (5 bases). TRBV23-1 is marked as an open reading frame, function uncertain. The CDR3 is CASSPTGEQYF. CDR3 coding DNA: TGCGCCAGCAGTCCTACAGGCGAGCAGTACTTC.